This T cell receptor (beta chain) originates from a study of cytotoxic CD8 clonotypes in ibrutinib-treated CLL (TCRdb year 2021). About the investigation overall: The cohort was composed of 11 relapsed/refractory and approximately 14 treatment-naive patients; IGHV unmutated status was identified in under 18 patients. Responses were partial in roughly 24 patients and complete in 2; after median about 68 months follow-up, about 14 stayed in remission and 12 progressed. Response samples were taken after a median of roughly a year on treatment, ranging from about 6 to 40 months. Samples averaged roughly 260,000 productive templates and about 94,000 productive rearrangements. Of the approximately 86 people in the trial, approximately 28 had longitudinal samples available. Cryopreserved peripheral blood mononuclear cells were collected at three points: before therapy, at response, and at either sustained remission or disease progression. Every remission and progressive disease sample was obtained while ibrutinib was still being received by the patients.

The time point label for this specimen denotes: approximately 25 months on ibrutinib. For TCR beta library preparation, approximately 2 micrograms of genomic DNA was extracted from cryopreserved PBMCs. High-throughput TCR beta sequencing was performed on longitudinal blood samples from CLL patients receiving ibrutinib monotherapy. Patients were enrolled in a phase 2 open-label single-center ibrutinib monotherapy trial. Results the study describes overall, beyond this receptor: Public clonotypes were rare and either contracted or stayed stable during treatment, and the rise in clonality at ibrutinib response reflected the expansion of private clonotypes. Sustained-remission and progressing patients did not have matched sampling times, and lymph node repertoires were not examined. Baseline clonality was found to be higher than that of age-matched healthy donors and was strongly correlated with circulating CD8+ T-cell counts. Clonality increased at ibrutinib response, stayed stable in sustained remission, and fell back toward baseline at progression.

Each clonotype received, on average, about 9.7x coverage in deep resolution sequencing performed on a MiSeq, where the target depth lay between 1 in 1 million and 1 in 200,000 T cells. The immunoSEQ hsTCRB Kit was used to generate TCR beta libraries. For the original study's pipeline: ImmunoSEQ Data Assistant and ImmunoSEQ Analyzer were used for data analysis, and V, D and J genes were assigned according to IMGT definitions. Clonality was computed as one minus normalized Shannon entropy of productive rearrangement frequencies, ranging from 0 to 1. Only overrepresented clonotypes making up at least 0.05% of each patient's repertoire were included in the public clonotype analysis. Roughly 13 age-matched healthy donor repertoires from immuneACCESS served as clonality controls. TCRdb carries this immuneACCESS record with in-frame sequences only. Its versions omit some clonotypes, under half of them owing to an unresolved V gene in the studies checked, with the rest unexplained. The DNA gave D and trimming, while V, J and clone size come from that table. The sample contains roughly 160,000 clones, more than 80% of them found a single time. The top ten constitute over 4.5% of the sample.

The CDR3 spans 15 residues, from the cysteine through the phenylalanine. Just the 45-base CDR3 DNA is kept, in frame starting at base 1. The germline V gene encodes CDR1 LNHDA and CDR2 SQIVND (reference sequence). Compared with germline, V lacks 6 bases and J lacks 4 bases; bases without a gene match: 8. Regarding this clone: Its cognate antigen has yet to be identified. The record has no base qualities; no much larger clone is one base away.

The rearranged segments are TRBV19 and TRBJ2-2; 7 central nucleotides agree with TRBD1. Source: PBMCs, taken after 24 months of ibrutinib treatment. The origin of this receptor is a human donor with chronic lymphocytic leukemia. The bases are TGTGCCAGTAGCCCCCGGGACAGAATCACCGGGGAGCTGTTTTTT. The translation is CASSPRDRITGELFF.